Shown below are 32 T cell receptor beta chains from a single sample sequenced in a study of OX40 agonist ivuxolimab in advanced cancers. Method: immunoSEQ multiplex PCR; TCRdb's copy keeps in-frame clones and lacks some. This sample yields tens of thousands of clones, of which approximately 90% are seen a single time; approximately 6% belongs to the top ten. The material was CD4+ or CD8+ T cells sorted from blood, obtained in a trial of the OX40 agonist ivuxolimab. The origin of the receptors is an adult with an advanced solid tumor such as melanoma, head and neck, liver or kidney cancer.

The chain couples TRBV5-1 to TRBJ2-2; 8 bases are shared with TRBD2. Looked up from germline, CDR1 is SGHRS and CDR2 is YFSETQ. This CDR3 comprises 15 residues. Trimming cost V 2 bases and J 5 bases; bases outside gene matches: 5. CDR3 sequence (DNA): TGCGCCAGCAGCTTTAGCGGGGCAGGGACCGGGGAGCTGTTTTTT. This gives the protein CASSFSGAGTGELFF.

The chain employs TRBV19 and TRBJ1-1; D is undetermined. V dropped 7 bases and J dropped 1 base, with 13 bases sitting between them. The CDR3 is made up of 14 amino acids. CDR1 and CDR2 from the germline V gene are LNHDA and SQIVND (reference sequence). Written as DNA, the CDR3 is TGTGCCAGTACCCCCCTTCCCGAGAACACTGAAGCTTTCTTT. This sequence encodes CASTPLPENTEAFF.

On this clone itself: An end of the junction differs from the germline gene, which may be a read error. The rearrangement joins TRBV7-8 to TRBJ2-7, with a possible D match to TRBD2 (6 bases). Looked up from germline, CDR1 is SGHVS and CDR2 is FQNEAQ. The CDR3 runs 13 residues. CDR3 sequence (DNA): TGTGCCAGCAGCCTAGCGCAGGGCTACGAGCAGTACTTC. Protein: CASSLAQGYEQYF.

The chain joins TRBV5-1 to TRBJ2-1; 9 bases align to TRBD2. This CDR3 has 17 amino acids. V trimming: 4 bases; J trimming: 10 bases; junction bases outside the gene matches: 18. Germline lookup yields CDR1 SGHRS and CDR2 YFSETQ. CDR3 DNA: TGCGCCAGCAGCACCGGGGCTGGCGGGAGGGCCCTCTGGGAGCAGTTCTTC. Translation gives CASSTGAGGRALWEQFF.

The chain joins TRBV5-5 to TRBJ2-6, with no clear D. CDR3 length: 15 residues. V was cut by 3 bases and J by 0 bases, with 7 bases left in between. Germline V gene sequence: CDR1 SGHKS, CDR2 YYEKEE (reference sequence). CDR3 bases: TGTGCCAGCAGCTCGCTGGGCTCTGGGGCCAACGTCCTGACTTTC. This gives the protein CASSSLGSGANVLTF.

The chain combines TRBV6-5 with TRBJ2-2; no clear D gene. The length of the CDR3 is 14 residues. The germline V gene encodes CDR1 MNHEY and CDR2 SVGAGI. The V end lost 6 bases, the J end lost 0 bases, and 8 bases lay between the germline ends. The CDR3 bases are TGTGCCAGCAGCCCTCGACCGAACACCGGGGAGCTGTTTTTT. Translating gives CASSPRPNTGELFF.

CDR3 coding DNA: TGTGCCTGGAGAGGGGGGACCCCGAACACTGAAGCTTTCTTT. Translated, it gives CAWRGGTPNTEAFF. This chain uses TRBV30 with TRBJ1-1; TRBD1 is a possible D gene (6 bases). Germline V gene data show CDR1 as GTSNPN and CDR2 as SVGIG (reference sequence). V lost 3 bases and J 1 base, leaving 12 bases between the germline ends. CDR3 length: 14 amino acids. The variable domain in full, completed from reference TRBV30 and TRBJ1-1, reads SQTIHQWPATLVQPVGSPLSLECTVEGTSNPNLYWYRQAAGRGLQLLFYSVGIGQISSEVPQNLSASRPQDRQFILSSKKLLLSDSGFYLCAWRGGTPNTEAFFGQGTRLTVV.

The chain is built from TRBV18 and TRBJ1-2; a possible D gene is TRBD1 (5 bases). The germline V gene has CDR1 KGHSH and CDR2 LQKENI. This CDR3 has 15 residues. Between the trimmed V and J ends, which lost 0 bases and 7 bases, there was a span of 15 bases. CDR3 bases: TGTGCCAGCTCACCACCACTAGGGGAAGAGGGTGGCTACACCTTC. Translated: CASSPPLGEEGGYTF.

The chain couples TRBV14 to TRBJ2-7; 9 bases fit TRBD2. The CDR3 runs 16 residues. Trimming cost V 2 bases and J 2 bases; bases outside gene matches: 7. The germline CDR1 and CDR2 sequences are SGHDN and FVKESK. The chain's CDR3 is CASSQLTSGPTYEQYF. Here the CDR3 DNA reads TGTGCCAGCAGCCAACTCACTAGCGGGCCAACCTACGAGCAGTACTTC.

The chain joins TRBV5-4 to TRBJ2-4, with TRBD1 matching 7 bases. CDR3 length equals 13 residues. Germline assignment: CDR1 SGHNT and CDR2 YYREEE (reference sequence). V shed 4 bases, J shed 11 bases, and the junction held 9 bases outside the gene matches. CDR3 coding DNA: TGTGCCAGCAGCCTTACTCGGGACAGTCTTCAGTACTTC. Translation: CASSLTRDSLQYF.

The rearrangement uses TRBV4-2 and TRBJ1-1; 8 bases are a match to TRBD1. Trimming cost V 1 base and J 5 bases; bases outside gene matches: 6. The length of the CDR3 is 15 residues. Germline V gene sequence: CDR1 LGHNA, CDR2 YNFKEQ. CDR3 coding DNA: TGTGCCAGCAGCCAAGCAGGGGGCCGAAGAACTGAAGCTTTCTTT. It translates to CASSQAGGRRTEAFF.

The CDR3 coding sequence is TGTGCCAGCAGCGCAATACCGGGACAGGGTAAAAGTGGAAACACTGAAGCTTTCTTT. Translated, it gives CASSAIPGQGKSGNTEAFF. The rearrangement links TRBV9 to TRBJ1-1, with 9 nucleotides matching TRBD1. V was pared by 3 bases and J by 2 bases, with 17 bases of the junction left unmatched. Germline assignment: CDR1 SGDLS and CDR2 YYNGEE. CDR3 length: 19 residues.

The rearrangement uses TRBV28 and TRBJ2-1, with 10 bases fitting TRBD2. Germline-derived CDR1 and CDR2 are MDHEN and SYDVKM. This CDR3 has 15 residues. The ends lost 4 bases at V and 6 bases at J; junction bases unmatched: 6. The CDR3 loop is CASSSSLAGVNEQFF. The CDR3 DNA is TGTGCCAGCAGTTCGAGTCTAGCGGGAGTCAATGAGCAGTTCTTC.

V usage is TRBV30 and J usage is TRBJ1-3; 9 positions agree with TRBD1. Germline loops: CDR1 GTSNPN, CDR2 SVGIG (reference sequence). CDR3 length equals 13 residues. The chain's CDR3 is CVSDRGAGNTIYF. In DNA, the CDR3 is TGTGTCTCCGACAGGGGGGCGGGAAACACCATATATTTT.

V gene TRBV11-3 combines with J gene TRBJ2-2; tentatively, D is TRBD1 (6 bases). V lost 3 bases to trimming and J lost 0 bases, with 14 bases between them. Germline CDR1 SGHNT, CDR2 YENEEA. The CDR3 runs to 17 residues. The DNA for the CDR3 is TGTGCCAGCAGCTTTACATCAGGGGAGACGAACACCGGGGAGCTGTTTTTT. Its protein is CASSFTSGETNTGELFF.

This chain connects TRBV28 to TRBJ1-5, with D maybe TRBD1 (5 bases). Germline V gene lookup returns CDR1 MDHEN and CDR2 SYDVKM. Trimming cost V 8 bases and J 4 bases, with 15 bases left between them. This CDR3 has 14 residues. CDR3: CASFPGLGNQPQHF. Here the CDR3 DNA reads TGTGCCAGCTTTCCAGGGTTAGGGAATCAGCCCCAGCATTTT.

CDR3 nucleotides: TGTGCCAGTATAGGGGTGGGGAACACTGAAGCTTTCTTT. Translated, it gives CASIGVGNTEAFF. This chain uses TRBV25-1 with TRBJ1-1; possibly TRBD1 for D (5 bases). Germline loops: CDR1 MGHDK, CDR2 SYGVNS. V was pared by 9 bases and J by 1 base, with 12 bases between. The CDR3 has 13 amino acids.

In DNA, the CDR3 is TGTGCCAGCAGCTTTGACAGTTACAATCAGCCCCAGCATTTT. Amino acids: CASSFDSYNQPQHF. This chain joins TRBV5-7 and TRBJ1-5, with TRBD1 as a possible D gene (5 bases). TRBV5-7 is recorded as an ORF, its role being uncertain. This CDR3 spans 14 amino acids. V was trimmed by 2 bases and J by 3 bases, leaving 9 bases between them.

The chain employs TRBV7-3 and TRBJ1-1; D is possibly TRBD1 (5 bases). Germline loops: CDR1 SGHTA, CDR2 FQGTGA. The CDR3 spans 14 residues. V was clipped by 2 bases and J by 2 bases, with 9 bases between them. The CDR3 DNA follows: TGTGCCAGCAGCTTAGGCAGGGACAACACTGAAGCTTTCTTT. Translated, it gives CASSLGRDNTEAFF.

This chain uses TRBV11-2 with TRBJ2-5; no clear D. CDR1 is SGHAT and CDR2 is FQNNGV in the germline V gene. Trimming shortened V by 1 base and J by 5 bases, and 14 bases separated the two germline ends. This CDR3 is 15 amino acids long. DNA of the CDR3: TGTGCCAGCAGCTTAGCTGTTTGGGGTGGGGAGACCCAGTACTTC. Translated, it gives CASSLAVWGGETQYF.

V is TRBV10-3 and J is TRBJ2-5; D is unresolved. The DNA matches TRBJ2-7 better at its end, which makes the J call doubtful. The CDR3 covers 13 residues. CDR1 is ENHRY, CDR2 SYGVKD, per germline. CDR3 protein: CATHPTETYEQYF. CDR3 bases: TGTGCCACCCACCCGACGGAAACCTACGAGCAGTACTTC.

CDR3 amino acids: CASSPGTSGTDTQYF. The CDR3 coding sequence is TGTGCCAGCAGTCCCGGGACTAGCGGCACAGATACGCAGTATTTT. The V gene is TRBV7-9, the J gene TRBJ2-3; TRBD2 aligns across 10 bases. The CDR3 has 15 residues. The germline CDR1 and CDR2 sequences are SEHNR and FQNEAQ (reference sequence). V trimming: 6 bases; J trimming: 1 base; junction bases outside the gene matches: 4. Using reference TRBV7-9 and TRBJ2-3 for the parts outside the CDR3, the full variable domain is DTGVSQNPRHKITKRGQNVTFRCDPISEHNRLYWYRQTLGQGPEFLTYFQNEAQLEKSRLLSDRFSAERPKGSFSTLEIQRTEQGDSAMYLCASSPGTSGTDTQYFGPGTRLTVL.

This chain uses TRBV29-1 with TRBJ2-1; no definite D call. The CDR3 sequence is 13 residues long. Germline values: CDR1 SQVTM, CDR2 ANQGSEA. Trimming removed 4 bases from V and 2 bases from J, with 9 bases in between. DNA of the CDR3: TGCAGCGTTGCTTCCAGCACCTACAATGAGCAGTTCTTC. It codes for CSVASSTYNEQFF.

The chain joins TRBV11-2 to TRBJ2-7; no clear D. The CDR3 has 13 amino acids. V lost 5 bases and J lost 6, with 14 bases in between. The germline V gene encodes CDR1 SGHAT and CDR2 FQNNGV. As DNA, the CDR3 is TGTGCCAGCAGCAGGGCGGCGTCAGGCGAGCAGTACTTC. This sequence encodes CASSRAASGEQYF.

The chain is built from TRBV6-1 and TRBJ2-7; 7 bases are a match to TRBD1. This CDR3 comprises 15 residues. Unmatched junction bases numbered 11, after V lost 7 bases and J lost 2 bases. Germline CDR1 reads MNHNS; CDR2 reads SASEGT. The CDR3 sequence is CASKSLQTGTYEQYF. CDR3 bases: TGTGCCAGCAAGTCGCTCCAGACAGGGACCTACGAGCAGTACTTC.

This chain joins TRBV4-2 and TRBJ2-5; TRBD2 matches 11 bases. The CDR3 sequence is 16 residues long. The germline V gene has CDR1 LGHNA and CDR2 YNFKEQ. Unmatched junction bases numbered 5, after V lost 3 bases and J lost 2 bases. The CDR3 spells CASSHRTSGPQETQYF. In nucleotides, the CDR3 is TGTGCCAGCAGCCATCGGACTAGCGGGCCACAAGAGACCCAGTACTTC.

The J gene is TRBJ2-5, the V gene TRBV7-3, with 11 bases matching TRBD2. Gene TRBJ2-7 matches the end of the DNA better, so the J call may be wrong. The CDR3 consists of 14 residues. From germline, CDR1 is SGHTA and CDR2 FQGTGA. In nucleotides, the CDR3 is TGTGCCAGCAGCCGACTAGCGGGACCCTACGAGCAGTACTTC. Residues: CASSRLAGPYEQYF.

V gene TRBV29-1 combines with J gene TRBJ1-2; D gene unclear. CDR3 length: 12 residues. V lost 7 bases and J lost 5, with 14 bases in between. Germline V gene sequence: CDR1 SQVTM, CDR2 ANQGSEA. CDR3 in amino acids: CSAKTGSYGYTF. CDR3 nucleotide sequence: TGCAGCGCTAAGACCGGAAGTTATGGCTACACCTTC.

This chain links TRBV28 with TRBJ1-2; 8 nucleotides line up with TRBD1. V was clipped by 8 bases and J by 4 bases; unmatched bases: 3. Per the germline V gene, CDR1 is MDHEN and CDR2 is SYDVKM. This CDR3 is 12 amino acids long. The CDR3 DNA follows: TGTGCCAGCTGGACAGGGAGCTATGGCTACACCTTC. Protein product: CASWTGSYGYTF.

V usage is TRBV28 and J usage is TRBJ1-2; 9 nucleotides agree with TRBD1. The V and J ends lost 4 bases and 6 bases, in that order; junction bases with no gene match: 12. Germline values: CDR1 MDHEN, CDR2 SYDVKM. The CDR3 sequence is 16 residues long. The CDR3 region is CASSSGTGILSHGYTF. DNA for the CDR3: TGTGCCAGCAGTTCCGGGACAGGGATACTAAGTCATGGCTACACCTTC.

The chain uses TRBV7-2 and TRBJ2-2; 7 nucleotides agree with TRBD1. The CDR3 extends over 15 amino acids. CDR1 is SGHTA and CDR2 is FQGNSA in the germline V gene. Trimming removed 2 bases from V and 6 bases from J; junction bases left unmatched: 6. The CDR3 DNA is TGTGCCAGCAGCTTAAAAGGGGGCGGGTCCGGGGAGCTGTTTTTT. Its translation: CASSLKGGGSGELFF.

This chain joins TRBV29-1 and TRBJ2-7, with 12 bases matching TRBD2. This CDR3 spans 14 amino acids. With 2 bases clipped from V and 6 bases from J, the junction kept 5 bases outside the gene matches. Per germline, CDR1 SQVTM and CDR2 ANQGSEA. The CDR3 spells CSVEKLAGGGEQYF. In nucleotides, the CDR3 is TGCAGCGTTGAAAAACTAGCGGGAGGTGGCGAGCAGTACTTC.